This entry features one T cell receptor (beta chain) sequence. The data originate from a study of OX40 agonist ivuxolimab in advanced cancers. Trimming took off 4 bases at V and 4 bases at J, with 12 bases between the two ends. This CDR3 is built from 14 residues. Germline lookup yields CDR1 SGDLS and CDR2 YYNGEE. Clones were read by immunoSEQ multiplex PCR, and TCRdb kept only the in-frame ones, dropping some. The data hold about 69,000 clones, with around 87% observed a single time. Sequencing used CD4+ or CD8+ T cells sorted from blood, obtained in a trial of the OX40 agonist ivuxolimab. The rearrangement joins TRBV9 to TRBJ1-5; D ambiguous. This receptor was taken from an adult with an advanced solid tumor such as melanoma, head and neck, liver or kidney cancer. The CDR3 coding sequence is TGTGCCAGCAGCCCGGGATCTGGGAATCAGCCCCAGCATTTT. Its translation is CASSPGSGNQPQHF. Drawing the rest from reference TRBV9 and TRBJ1-5, the complete variable domain is DSGVTQTPKHLITATGQRVTLRCSPRSGDLSVYWYQQSLDQGLQFLIQYYNGEERAKGNILERFSAQQFPDLHSELNLSSLELGDSALYFCASSPGSGNQPQHFGDGTRLSIL.